Below are 5 T cell receptor beta chains sequenced from a single sample in a study of Graves' ophthalmopathy and Graves' hyperthyroidism. The authors amplified TCR beta CDR3 regions, and they did so from RNA transcripts for repertoire sequencing. First-round RT-PCR employed HTBI primers, with a second-round multiplex PCR after it. In TCRdb, the multiplex PCR reads were re-called with MiXCR into one record per CDR3 protein. The sample includes approximately 460,000 distinct CDR3 sequences, approximately 14% of them seen just once. Sequencing input: blood. The receptors shown here come from a woman in her twenties or thirties with Graves' ophthalmopathy.

About this clonotype: This may come from a read error, since a much larger clone is one base off. The CDR3 end shows no conserved phenylalanine or tryptophan, and so a read error is likely. V gene TRBV9 combines with J gene TRBJ2-5; TRBD2 aligns across 8 bases. The J segment lost 5 bases and the V segment lost 5 bases, leaving 5 bases of the junction unmatched. The germline CDR1 and CDR2 sequences are SGDLS and YYNGEE. CDR3 size: 13 residues. The DNA of the CDR3 is TGTGCCAGCAGTAGCGGGGCCCGGGAGACCCAGTACCTC. This translates into CASSSGARETQYL.

This clonotype occurred many times. This chain links TRBV12-3 or TRBV12-4 with TRBJ2-5; TRBD1 agrees at 9 bases. This CDR3 contains 16 residues. Trimming cost V 7 bases and J 4 bases; bases outside gene matches: 13. The CDR3 loop reads CASTSYGTGLRETQYF. The CDR3 DNA is TGTGCCAGCACCTCTTATGGGACAGGGTTACGAGAGACCCAGTACTTC.

The table lists this clonotype with many counts. Germline and junction disagree at one end, which may indicate a read error. V is TRBV5-1 and J is TRBJ1-1; D ambiguous. The CDR3 consists of 13 residues. CDR1 is SGHRS, CDR2 YFSETQ, per germline. The CDR3 sequence is CASSLAGATVLIF. CDR3 DNA sequence: TGCGCCAGCAGCTTGGCGGGCGCCACCGTTTTAATCTTT.

This clonotype has a count of ten or more. The V and J genes are TRBV7-9 and TRBJ1-6, with 7 bases that match TRBD1. CDR1 SEHNR and CDR2 FQNEAQ come from the germline V gene (reference sequence). CDR3 length: 16 residues. V trimming: 5 bases; J trimming: 4 bases; junction bases outside the gene matches: 8. The CDR3 sequence is CASSAWDRRYNSPLHF. The CDR3 DNA follows: TGTGCCAGCAGCGCCTGGGACAGAAGGTATAATTCACCCCTCCACTTT. Complete variable domain (other parts from reference TRBV7-9 and TRBJ1-6): DTGVSQNPRHKITKRGQNVTFRCDPISEHNRLYWYRQTLGQGPEFLTYFQNEAQLEKSRLLSDRFSAERPKGSFSTLEIQRTEQGDSAMYLCASSAWDRRYNSPLHFGNGTRLTVT.

This clonotype has just a few counts. This is likely a read error, given that the CDR3 carries no conserved phenylalanine or tryptophan at its end. This chain links TRBV13 with TRBJ2-2; unclear D gene. CDR1 is PRHDT, CDR2 FYEKMQ, per germline (reference sequence). The ends were cut back, 1 base at V and 6 bases at J, with 6 bases in the middle. This CDR3 has 13 residues. DNA for the CDR3: TGTGCCAGCAGCTTAGTCGGAGCCGGGGAGCTGTTTTTG. Protein product: CASSLVGAGELFL.